The 23 T cell receptor beta chains listed next were all sequenced from one sample in a study of cytomegalovirus exposure and HLA in healthy donors. The primer mix had 60 Vbeta and 13 Jbeta primers. The method was immunoSEQ multiplex PCR; TCRdb's version includes in-frame clones alone and lacks a portion of them. The sample lists under 150,000 clones; around 77% were seen once. The sequencing sample was made of PBMCs. The receptor set was obtained from a woman in her 30s in good health and CMV-seropositive.

This clone has just one count. The chain joins TRBV6-5 to TRBJ1-1; no reliable D call. V dropped 5 bases and J dropped 7 bases, with 11 bases sitting between them. Per the germline V gene, CDR1 is MNHEY and CDR2 is SVGAGI. This CDR3 is built from 12 residues. The CDR3 spells CASSKAAGEAFF. CDR3 in DNA: TGTGCCAGCAGTAAGGCCGCGGGTGAAGCTTTCTTT.

The CDR3 nucleotides read TGTGCCAGTAGTTACGGGGGGGCCAACGAGCAGTACTTC. It encodes CASSYGGANEQYF. The chain joins TRBV19 to TRBJ2-7; 8 bases match TRBD2. There are 13 residues in the CDR3. Per the germline V gene, CDR1 is LNHDA and CDR2 is SQIVND (reference sequence). Trimming cost V 5 bases and J 5 bases; bases outside gene matches: 5.

J is TRBJ1-1 and V is TRBV27; no clear D gene. Looked up from germline, CDR1 is MNHEY and CDR2 is SMNVEV (reference sequence). The CDR3 totals 15 residues. Trimming removed 6 bases from V and 0 bases from J, with 14 bases in between. CDR3 in amino acids: CASRPKGALNTEAFF. The CDR3, as DNA: TGTGCCAGCAGGCCGAAAGGAGCCTTGAACACTGAAGCTTTCTTT.

The gene calls are TRBV5-1 and TRBJ2-7, with 9 bases that match TRBD1. CDR3 length equals 17 residues. Germline V CDR1 and CDR2: SGHRS, YFSETQ. Trimming at V came to 5 bases and at J to 0 bases, leaving 12 bases not matched to a gene. The CDR3, as DNA: TGCGCCAGCAGTCCTAACCCCGGGACAGGGTTCTCCTACGAGCAGTACTTC. This codes for CASSPNPGTGFSYEQYF.

The chain carries TRBV7-6 and TRBJ1-1, with D hard to call. The CDR3 is 15 residues long. CDR1 is SGHVS, CDR2 FNYEAQ, per germline. V lost 1 base and J 4 bases, leaving 13 bases between the germline ends. The CDR3 is CASSLEPGLSTEAFF. CDR3 in DNA: TGTGCCAGCAGCTTAGAACCGGGATTGAGCACTGAAGCTTTCTTT.

The V call is TRBV19, the J call TRBJ2-1; the D gene is possibly TRBD2 (5 bases). Trimming stripped 10 bases from V and 1 base from J, with 11 bases between. The germline V gene has CDR1 LNHDA and CDR2 SQIVND (reference sequence). This CDR3 is built from 13 residues. The DNA of the CDR3 is TGTGCCACTGGACTGATATCCTACAATGAGCAGTTCTTC. This encodes CATGLISYNEQFF.

The chain has TRBV19 and TRBJ2-7; TRBD1 aligns across 7 bases. This CDR3 comprises 14 residues. V trimming: 4 bases; J trimming: 2 bases; junction bases outside the gene matches: 5. The germline V gene encodes CDR1 LNHDA and CDR2 SQIVND (reference sequence). CDR3 residues: CASSTRDSTYEQYF. The CDR3 DNA follows: TGTGCCAGTAGTACCCGGGACAGCACCTACGAGCAGTACTTC.

V is TRBV7-2 and J is TRBJ2-5; the match to TRBD2 covers 8 bases. CDR3 length: 17 residues. Trimming took 1 base from V and 5 from J; bases not matched to a gene: 12. Looked up from germline, CDR1 is SGHTA and CDR2 is FQGNSA. Written as DNA, the CDR3 is TGTGCCAGCAGCTTAGTCGGGCGGGGGGCGCTGCTGGAGACCCAGTACTTC. This gives the protein CASSLVGRGALLETQYF.

The chain uses TRBV5-1 and TRBJ2-3, with 10 bases that match TRBD2. Losses at the gene ends were 5 bases for V and 4 bases for J; bases not matched to a gene: 19. Germline V gene lookup returns CDR1 SGHRS and CDR2 YFSETQ. The CDR3 spans 19 residues. The chain's CDR3 is CASSTALAGARGVADTQYF. The CDR3 DNA follows: TGCGCCAGCAGTACTGCGCTAGCGGGAGCGCGAGGAGTCGCAGATACGCAGTATTTT.

V and J are TRBV7-6 and TRBJ1-1, with D possibly TRBD1 on 6 matching bases. Germline V CDR1 and CDR2: SGHVS, FNYEAQ. V dropped 0 bases and J dropped 8 bases, with 13 bases sitting between them. The CDR3 consists of 14 residues. CDR3 protein: CASSLAPQGGEAFF. CDR3 coding DNA: TGTGCCAGCAGCTTAGCGCCACAGGGCGGAGAAGCTTTCTTT.

The chain has TRBV7-2 and TRBJ2-7; 7 nucleotides match TRBD1. The CDR3 runs to 14 residues. Per germline, CDR1 SGHTA and CDR2 FQGNSA. Trimming cost V 2 bases and J 3 bases; bases outside gene matches: 4. CDR3 loop: CASSLSAGGYEQYF. CDR3 DNA: TGTGCCAGCAGCTTATCAGCAGGGGGCTACGAGCAGTACTTC.

J is TRBJ2-7 and V is TRBV27; unclear D gene. The CDR3 runs 12 residues. CDR1 is MNHEY, CDR2 SMNVEV, per germline (reference sequence). The germline V and J ends were trimmed by 4 bases and 6 bases, with 10 bases remaining between them. CDR3 nucleotide sequence: TGTGCCAGCAGTTCCGGGTTGCGCGAGCAGTACTTC. The encoded protein is CASSSGLREQYF.

The chain carries TRBV20-1 and TRBJ2-1; no definite D call. This CDR3 has 11 amino acids. Deletions cut 8 bases from V and 8 bases from J, with 13 bases between. Germline CDR1 DFQATT, CDR2 SNEGSKA (reference sequence). CDR3 nucleotide sequence: TGCAGTCCTTGGTTTGGAGATGAGCAGTTCTTC. Translated, it gives CSPWFGDEQFF.

This sequence joins TRBV11-2 and TRBJ2-3, with D perhaps matching TRBD2 (6 bases). The V gene lost 1 base and the J gene lost 6 bases, with 20 bases spanning the gap. The V gene's germline CDR1 is SGHAT and CDR2 FQNNGV. The CDR3 is 17 residues long. CDR3 bases: TGTGCCAGCAGCTTAGTCGAGGCGGGACGGGGAGATGATACGCAGTATTTT. This sequence encodes CASSLVEAGRGDDTQYF. Supplemented by reference TRBV11-2 and TRBJ2-3, the full variable domain reads EAGVAQSPRYKIIEKRQSVAFWCNPISGHATLYWYQQILGQGPKLLIQFQNNGVVDDSQLPKDRFSAERLKGVDSTLKIQPAKLEDSAVYLCASSLVEAGRGDDTQYFGPGTRLTVL.

The chain has TRBV9 and TRBJ1-2; weak D call: TRBD1 (6 bases). Between the trimmed V and J ends, which lost 4 bases and 3 bases, there was a span of 22 bases. CDR1 SGDLS and CDR2 YYNGEE come from the germline V gene. The CDR3 covers 17 residues. In nucleotides, the CDR3 is TGTGCCAGCAGCCGAATGAACCAGGGGCATGGGGACTATGGCTACACCTTC. Translating it yields CASSRMNQGHGDYGYTF.

The V and J genes are TRBV29-1 and TRBJ1-4; possibly TRBD1 for D (5 bases). Trimming removed 7 bases at V and 4 bases at J, with 13 bases between. The CDR3 length is 13 residues. Germline V gives CDR1 SQVTM, CDR2 ANQGSEA. CDR3 sequence (DNA): TGCAGCGGTACAGGCGAGGATAATGAAAAACTGTTTTTT. This sequence encodes CSGTGEDNEKLFF. Together with reference TRBV29-1 and TRBJ1-4, the CDR3 gives the full variable domain: SAVISQKPSRDICQRGTSLTIQCQVDSQVTMMFWYRQQPGQSLTLIATANQGSEATYESGFVIDKFPISRPNLTFSTLTVSNMSPEDSSIYLCSGTGEDNEKLFFGSGTQLSVL.

This chain connects TRBV7-2 to TRBJ2-7; TRBD1 matches 8 bases. Unmatched junction bases numbered 11, after V lost 1 base and J lost 12 bases. CDR1 SGHTA and CDR2 FQGNSA come from the germline V gene. This CDR3 comprises 14 residues. CDR3 sequence: CASSLVKQGAPSYF. The CDR3 DNA follows: TGTGCCAGCAGCTTAGTCAAGCAGGGGGCCCCATCGTACTTC.

V usage is TRBV11-2 and J usage is TRBJ2-3; tentative D call: TRBD2 (5 bases). Germline V gene data show CDR1 as SGHAT and CDR2 as FQNNGV. The CDR3 runs 15 residues. Trimming pared 0 bases from V and 5 bases from J, leaving 12 bases between. The CDR3 protein is CASSLEVSAEDTQYF. The CDR3 region has the DNA TGTGCCAGCAGCTTAGAGGTTAGCGCGGAAGATACGCAGTATTTT.

The V gene is TRBV5-5, the J gene TRBJ2-3; D gene ambiguous. Germline CDR1 is SGHKS and CDR2 is YYEKEE (reference sequence). CDR3 length: 14 residues. V was shortened by 4 bases and J by 1 base, with 10 bases between the two germline ends. CDR3: CASSVSRGTDTQYF. CDR3 DNA: TGTGCCAGCAGCGTGTCCCGAGGCACAGATACGCAGTATTTT.

The chain joins TRBV29-1 to TRBJ2-7; 8 positions match TRBD2. Germline V lookup: CDR1 SQVTM, CDR2 ANQGSEA. The CDR3 consists of 14 residues. J lost 6 bases, V lost 4 bases, and 11 bases had no gene match. The CDR3 DNA follows: TGCAGCGTTGTACCGGGACTAGGGTTCGGCGAGCAGTACTTC. Translated: CSVVPGLGFGEQYF.

V usage is TRBV23-1 and J usage is TRBJ2-6; 9 bases are a match to TRBD1. TRBV23-1 is placed among ORFs of uncertain function. After removal of 2 bases from V and 0 bases from J, the junction contained 5 bases not matched to a gene. The CDR3 contains 18 residues. The CDR3 is CASSQRTGADSGANVLTF. CDR3 nucleotide sequence: TGCGCCAGCAGTCAAAGGACAGGGGCCGACTCTGGGGCCAACGTCCTGACTTTC.

The table lists this clone with a count of one. Other DNA sequences in this specimen translate into the identical CDR3. The chain is built from TRBV27 and TRBJ1-1; D perhaps matches TRBD1 (6 bases). The V and J ends lost 3 bases and 0 bases respectively, with 8 bases between them. CDR3 length: 14 residues. Per the germline V gene, CDR1 is MNHEY and CDR2 is SMNVEV (reference sequence). For the CDR3, the DNA is TGTGCCAGCAGTTTCACAGGGATGAACACTGAAGCTTTCTTT. Protein: CASSFTGMNTEAFF.

The rearrangement uses TRBV5-1 and TRBJ2-7, with D tentatively TRBD2 (6 bases). The CDR3 consists of 13 residues. Looked up from germline, CDR1 is SGHRS and CDR2 is YFSETQ. V was cut by 2 bases and J by 2 bases, with 8 bases left in between. In nucleotides, the CDR3 is TGCGCCAGCAGCTTTAGCGGAACCTACGAGCAGTACTTC. Translating gives CASSFSGTYEQYF. The full variable domain, its missing parts supplied by reference TRBV5-1 and TRBJ2-7, is KAGVTQTPRYLIKTRGQQVTLSCSPISGHRSVSWYQQTPGQGLQFLFEYFSETQRNKGNFPGRFSGRQFSNSRSEMNVSTLELGDSALYLCASSFSGTYEQYFGPGTRLTVT.